This T cell receptor beta chain was profiled in a study of blood T cell repertoires in COVID-19. Methods used by the authors: Amplification of reference gene primers was used by the study to estimate nucleated cell counts. Generated by immunoSEQ multiplex PCR, the TCRdb table keeps only in-frame clones and is missing some. The V and J calls and clone size were taken over from that table, and D and trimming were inferred from the DNA. The sample consists of about 190,000 clones, around 90% of them appearing once. Germline lookup yields CDR1 DFQATT and CDR2 SNEGSKA (reference sequence). This CDR3 has 14 residues. V was clipped by 3 bases and J by 6 bases; unmatched bases: 7.

This receptor was obtained from a man over 45 with acute or convalescent COVID-19. This chain joins TRBV20-1 and TRBJ1-4; 7 nucleotides align to TRBD1. Specimen: peripheral blood. CDR3: CSASLRTGDEKLFF. In DNA form, the CDR3 reads TGCAGTGCTAGTCTAAGGACAGGAGATGAAAAACTGTTTTTT.